This TCR beta chain is from a study of B cell selection in AIRE deficiency. Sequencing used immunoSEQ multiplex PCR; TCRdb keeps in-frame clones, though not all of them. In the table there are under 30,000 clones, roughly 95% of which are singletons. CD4+CD127+ cells were sorted as the conventional CD4 T cells. Sequencing was done on a sample of CD4+CD127+ conventional T cells sorted from PBMCs. The sequence came from a human donor in good health.

The CDR3 DNA is TGTGCCAGCAGTTTCAGGGACGGACCCTACGAGCAGTACTTC. Protein product: CASSFRDGPYEQYF. This rearrangement joins TRBV27 to TRBJ2-7; D is perhaps TRBD1 or TRBD2 (5 bases each). Per the germline V gene, CDR1 is MNHEY and CDR2 is SMNVEV (reference sequence). V was clipped by 3 bases and J by 2 bases, with 11 bases between them. The CDR3 covers 14 residues.